One and the same sample provided the 27 T cell receptor beta chains below, sequenced in a study of blood T cell repertoires in COVID-19. Measured with immunoSEQ multiplex PCR; TCRdb has only the in-frame clones, and not every one. This table holds about 300,000 clones, 88% found once. Sequences were obtained from peripheral blood. The receptors originated from a woman between 25 and 40 years old with COVID-19, enrolled during active disease.

The chain is built from TRBV7-9 and TRBJ1-1, with 10 bases aligning to TRBD1. The CDR3 sequence is 15 residues long. The germline CDR1 and CDR2 sequences are SEHNR and FQNEAQ (reference sequence). V was clipped by 4 bases and J by 6 bases; unmatched bases: 8. CDR3 nucleotide sequence: TGTGCCAGCAGCTCACCCGGGACAGGGGTTGCTGAAGCTTTCTTT. Its translation: CASSSPGTGVAEAFF.

This clone was seen once. In DNA form, the CDR3 reads TGTGCCAGCAGTTTCCTCGACAGGAACACTGAAGCTTTCTTT. Encoded protein: CASSFLDRNTEAFF. V is TRBV28 and J is TRBJ1-1, with D perhaps matching TRBD1 (5 bases). The V end was cut by 3 bases, the J end by 1 base, with 9 bases between. Germline V gene sequence: CDR1 MDHEN, CDR2 SYDVKM. The CDR3 spans 14 residues.

This rearrangement joins TRBV24-1 to TRBJ1-2; D unresolved. This CDR3 contains 14 residues. Looked up from germline, CDR1 is KGHDR and CDR2 is SFDVKD. Trimming shortened V by 4 bases and J by 5 bases, and 13 bases separated the two germline ends. The CDR3, as DNA: TGTGCCACCAGTGACCCGGGCTCGGGGTATGGCTACACCTTC. Residues: CATSDPGSGYGYTF.

J is TRBJ2-1 and V is TRBV27; TRBD2 aligns across 14 bases. The J segment lost 8 bases and the V segment lost 5 bases, leaving 11 bases of the junction unmatched. Germline CDR1 MNHEY, CDR2 SMNVEV (reference sequence). The CDR3 runs 17 residues. Here the CDR3 reads CASSLRMTSGGGYEQFF. The CDR3 DNA reads TGTGCCAGCAGTCTCCGAATGACTAGCGGGGGGGGCTATGAGCAGTTCTTC.

The genes are TRBV13 and TRBJ2-3; TRBD2 matches at 9 bases. The J segment lost 10 bases and the V segment lost 3 bases, leaving 8 bases of the junction unmatched. CDR1 PRHDT and CDR2 FYEKMQ come from the germline V gene (reference sequence). CDR3 length: 14 amino acids. The CDR3 region is CASSFRGGADAQYF. CDR3 DNA: TGTGCCAGCAGCTTTCGCGGGGGGGCCGACGCGCAGTATTTT.

This clone was seen more than once but under ten times. The V and J genes are TRBV7-8 and TRBJ2-1; no definite D call. V lost 5 bases to trimming and J lost 6 bases, with 5 bases between them. The CDR3 runs to 11 residues. Germline V gene lookup returns CDR1 SGHVS and CDR2 FQNEAQ. The CDR3 nucleotides read TGTGCCAGCAGCGCTAGCAATGAGCAGTTCTTC. Translating it yields CASSASNEQFF.

The CDR3 DNA reads as TGTGCCTCCGGACAGGACCGAAATTCACCCCTCCACTTT. Encoded protein: CASGQDRNSPLHF. The V gene is TRBV9, the J gene TRBJ1-6; 7 nucleotides match TRBD1. Losses at the gene ends were 10 bases for V and 7 bases for J; bases not matched to a gene: 8. This CDR3 has 13 amino acids. Germline assignment: CDR1 SGDLS and CDR2 YYNGEE.

This clone was recorded only once. The chain carries TRBV28 and TRBJ2-7, with D hard to call. Germline values: CDR1 MDHEN, CDR2 SYDVKM. The CDR3 covers 11 residues. The V end was cut by 3 bases, the J end by 3 bases, with 3 bases between. The CDR3 nucleotides are TGTGCCAGCAGTTTCGGCTACGAGCAGTACGTC. Its protein is CASSFGYEQYV.

This clone showed up just once. The chain is built from TRBV7-9 and TRBJ1-6; D gene uncertain. There are 16 residues in the CDR3. Germline CDR1 is SEHNR and CDR2 is FQNEAQ (reference sequence). V lost 5 bases and J 8 bases, leaving 19 bases between the germline ends. The chain's CDR3 is CASSDTNPMGDSPLHF. For the CDR3, the DNA is TGTGCCAGCAGCGATACCAACCCCATGGGAGATTCACCCCTCCACTTT.

V and J are TRBV5-4 and TRBJ1-6; 9 bases fit TRBD1. The CDR3 runs 14 residues. Germline V gene sequence: CDR1 SGHNT, CDR2 YYREEE (reference sequence). V lost 6 bases and J lost 10; bases outside the gene matches: 8. CDR3 in DNA: TGTGCCAGCACCAGACAGGGGGTATGGTCACCCCTCCACTTT. Translating it yields CASTRQGVWSPLHF.

V and J are TRBV2 and TRBJ1-4; no clear D. Germline CDR1 reads SNHLY; CDR2 reads FYNNEI. This CDR3 is built from 14 residues. Trimming left V 5 bases short and J 7 bases short, with 14 bases between. DNA of the CDR3: TGTGCCAGCAGTCCAATCGTACACACTGAAAAACTGTTTTTT. Encoded protein: CASSPIVHTEKLFF. Combining the CDR3 with reference TRBV2 and TRBJ1-4 gives the whole variable domain EPEVTQTPSHQVTQMGQEVILRCVPISNHLYFYWYRQILGQKVEFLVSFYNNEISEKSEIFDDQFSVERPDGSNFTLKIRSTKLEDSAMYFCASSPIVHTEKLFFGSGTQLSVL.

The chain joins TRBV21-1 to TRBJ2-7; TRBD2, the table's D call, was not compared with the DNA. TRBV21-1 is a known pseudogene. CDR3 length: 14 amino acids. The CDR3 region has the DNA TGTGCCAGCAGCAATTCACGGGGAGCCCACGAGCAGTACGTC. This translates into CASSNSRGAHEQYV.

This clone was detected once. The chain recombines TRBV29-1 with TRBJ1-1; D remains unclear. The CDR3 runs 12 residues. Trimming shortened V by 4 bases and J by 7 bases, and 13 bases separated the two germline ends. Germline values: CDR1 SQVTM, CDR2 ANQGSEA. CDR3 protein: CSVANTMNEAFF. DNA for the CDR3: TGCAGCGTTGCCAACACGATGAATGAAGCTTTCTTT.

V usage is TRBV19 and J usage is TRBJ1-2; tentatively, D is TRBD1 (5 bases). CDR1 is LNHDA, CDR2 SQIVND, per germline (reference sequence). The CDR3 sequence is 13 residues long. V lost 8 bases, J lost 4 bases, and 14 bases lay in between. CDR3 loop: CASREGATYGYTF. CDR3 DNA sequence: TGTGCCAGTCGTGAAGGGGCGACCTATGGCTACACCTTC. Supplemented by reference TRBV19 and TRBJ1-2, the full variable domain reads DGGITQSPKYLFRKEGQNVTLSCEQNLNHDAMYWYRQDPGQGLRLIYYSQIVNDFQKGDIAEGYSVSREKKESFPLTVTSAQKNPTAFYLCASREGATYGYTFGSGTRLTVV.

The rearrangement links TRBV2 to TRBJ1-5, with a possible D match to TRBD1 (5 bases). CDR3 length: 19 residues. Germline CDR1 reads SNHLY; CDR2 reads FYNNEI. The germline V and J ends were trimmed by 10 bases and 0 bases, with 28 bases remaining between them. The CDR3, as DNA: TGTGCCATCAAGCACATTGGGGTGGGGGGACCTCTTAGCAATCAGCCCCAGCATTTT. It codes for CAIKHIGVGGPLSNQPQHF.

The chain is built from TRBV9 and TRBJ2-6; D gene ambiguous. Germline V gives CDR1 SGDLS, CDR2 YYNGEE. The CDR3 contains 15 residues. Trimming shortened V by 2 bases and J by 4 bases, and 10 bases separated the two germline ends. This CDR3 is CASSVGVTGANVLTF. DNA of the CDR3: TGTGCCAGCAGCGTTGGAGTGACCGGGGCCAACGTCCTGACTTTC.

This chain uses TRBV11-3 with TRBJ1-3; D is undetermined. This CDR3 contains 14 residues. Germline values: CDR1 SGHNT, CDR2 YENEEA. Trimming took off 5 bases at V and 5 bases at J, with 13 bases between the two ends. The CDR3 region is CASSAHSGRNTIYF. The CDR3 bases are TGTGCCAGCAGCGCCCACAGTGGGCGAAACACCATATATTTT.

This chain links TRBV6-5 with TRBJ1-1; D remains unclear. The germline V gene has CDR1 MNHEY and CDR2 SVGAGI. The CDR3 is 14 amino acids. The V end lost 0 bases, the J end lost 5 bases, and 10 bases lay between the germline ends. In DNA form, the CDR3 reads TGTGCCAGCAGTTACTCAGGGTCGGGGACTGAAGCTTTCTTT. It yields the protein CASSYSGSGTEAFF.

The chain has TRBV14 and TRBJ1-1, with TRBD1 identical over 8 bases. The V segment lost 4 bases and the J segment 11 bases; nucleotides outside the gene matches: 9. Per the germline V gene, CDR1 is SGHDN and CDR2 is FVKESK. CDR3 size: 13 residues. CDR3 amino acids: CASSRLTGEEAFF. The DNA of the CDR3 is TGTGCCAGCAGCCGCCTGACAGGGGAGGAGGCTTTCTTT.

The J gene is TRBJ2-5, the V gene TRBV13; TRBD2 matches 8 bases. With V trimmed by 2 bases and J by 0 bases, 8 bases remained unmatched. The CDR3 covers 17 residues. Per the germline V gene, CDR1 is PRHDT and CDR2 is FYEKMQ (reference sequence). In DNA, the CDR3 is TGTGCCAGCAGCTTACGTAGCGGGGATCCGTACCAAGAGACCCAGTACTTC. Protein: CASSLRSGDPYQETQYF.

V is TRBV6-2 or TRBV6-3 and J is TRBJ1-6, with D tentatively TRBD1 (6 bases). Germline V gives CDR1 MNHEY, CDR2 SVGEGT. CDR3 length: 15 residues. The V gene lost 5 bases and the J gene lost 11 bases, with 19 bases spanning the gap. For the CDR3, the DNA is TGTGCCAGCAGTGAGAGAACAGGGTCGTCGGCACCCCTCCACTTT. Protein sequence: CASSERTGSSAPLHF.

The V call is TRBV20-1, the J call TRBJ1-1, with D possibly TRBD1 on 6 matching bases. Trimming removed 3 bases at V and 5 bases at J, with 19 bases between. CDR3 size: 15 residues. Germline CDR1 and CDR2: DFQATT and SNEGSKA (reference sequence). CDR3 region: CSASQGPGGSTEAFF. CDR3 DNA: TGCAGTGCTAGTCAAGGGCCGGGGGGCAGTACTGAAGCTTTCTTT.

The CDR3 here is CASSLSTFEDTQYF. CDR3 in DNA: TGTGCCAGCAGCTTATCTACCTTTGAGGATACGCAGTATTTT. This chain uses TRBV11-3 with TRBJ2-3; D is unclear. This CDR3 region has 14 residues. Germline values: CDR1 SGHNT, CDR2 YENEEA. The V end was cut by 2 bases, the J end by 6 bases, with 12 bases between.

This chain connects TRBV3-1 (or the pseudogene TRBV3-2) to TRBJ2-1; weak D call: TRBD2 (8 bases). In germline, CDR1 is LGHDT, CDR2 YNNKEL (reference sequence). The CDR3 spans 14 residues. V lost 5 bases and J 10 bases, leaving 18 bases between the germline ends. For the CDR3, the DNA is TGTGCCAGCAGCGACCAGGGGGTAGCGGGGGAGCAGTTCTTC. Its translation: CASSDQGVAGEQFF.

The chain uses TRBV28 and TRBJ1-5; 10 bases are shared with TRBD1. The CDR3 contains 15 residues. Per germline, CDR1 MDHEN and CDR2 SYDVKM. The J segment lost 8 bases and the V segment lost 2 bases, leaving 6 bases of the junction unmatched. In DNA, the CDR3 is TGTGCCAGCAGTTTAATGGACAGGGGGATTGAGCCCCAGCATTTT. Translated: CASSLMDRGIEPQHF.

To note about this clone: Other nucleotide sequences in the sample specify the same CDR3. The chain is built from TRBV5-8 and TRBJ2-7, with 10 bases that match TRBD1. V gave up 0 bases and J gave up 6 bases; unmatched junction bases: 9. Germline CDR1 is SGHTS and CDR2 is YDEGEE. The CDR3 runs 16 residues. The CDR3 here is CASSLAPGTGDLEQYF. The CDR3 region has the DNA TGTGCCAGCAGCTTGGCCCCCGGGACAGGGGATCTCGAGCAGTACTTC.

This sequence joins TRBV2 and TRBJ2-2, with D possibly TRBD2 on 6 matching bases. This CDR3 is 17 amino acids long. CDR1 is SNHLY, CDR2 FYNNEI, per germline. Trimming removed 7 bases at V and 0 bases at J, with 18 bases between. The CDR3 DNA reads as TGTGCCAGCAAACCCCTCGGCGGGGTCCCGAACACCGGGGAGCTGTTTTTT. Translated, it gives CASKPLGGVPNTGELFF. The variable domain in full, with the rest retrieved from reference TRBV2 and TRBJ2-2, is EPEVTQTPSHQVTQMGQEVILRCVPISNHLYFYWYRQILGQKVEFLVSFYNNEISEKSEIFDDQFSVERPDGSNFTLKIRSTKLEDSAMYFCASKPLGGVPNTGELFFGEGSRLTVL.